These 3 T cell receptor beta chains originate from one sample sequenced in a study of blood T cell repertoires in COVID-19. Sequenced by immunoSEQ multiplex PCR; TCRdb stores in-frame clones only, minus some. Of some 50,000 clones listed, approximately 81% are singletons. The sample taken for sequencing was peripheral blood. The receptors originated from a man over 45 with acute or convalescent COVID-19.

The CDR3 nucleotides are TGTGCCAGCTCACCCAACTACAGGGATGAGACCCAGTACTTC. It yields the protein CASSPNYRDETQYF. The V call is TRBV18, the J call TRBJ2-5, with D perhaps TRBD1 (6 bases). Germline CDR1 is KGHSH and CDR2 is LQKENI. CDR3 length: 14 amino acids. V gave up 3 bases and J gave up 5 bases, with 13 bases separating them.

This clone came up a few times. The rearrangement joins TRBV27 to TRBJ1-2, with 7 bases aligning to TRBD1. With 6 bases clipped from V and 8 bases from J, the junction kept 12 bases outside the gene matches. The V gene's germline CDR1 is MNHEY and CDR2 SMNVEV (reference sequence). The CDR3 sequence is 14 residues long. In DNA form, the CDR3 reads TGTGCCAGCAGCAACGACAGGGAGGTGCGGGGCTACACCTTC. Residues: CASSNDREVRGYTF.

The chain joins TRBV10-3 to TRBJ2-4; 7 bases agree with TRBD1. This CDR3 spans 13 amino acids. V gave up 6 bases and J gave up 4 bases; unmatched junction bases: 3. The germline V gene has CDR1 ENHRY and CDR2 SYGVKD. This CDR3 reads CAISGQEKNIQYF. CDR3 nucleotides: TGTGCCATCAGCGGACAGGAAAAAAACATTCAGTACTTC.